The rows below give T cell receptor beta chains drawn from one sample of a study of cytomegalovirus exposure and HLA in healthy donors. This table comes from immunoSEQ multiplex PCR, and its TCRdb copy is limited to in-frame clones, with some not included. The sample gives over 200,000 clones, more than 75% of which show up once; roughly 5% is in the top ten. Specimen: PBMCs. The receptors were gathered from a woman between 35 and 50 years old in good health and CMV-seropositive. CDR3s include the opening cysteine and the closing phenylalanine or tryptophan. A D gene is named only where the DNA matches it firmly. Rows give clone size only sometimes, using once, few, many, or a class for an expanded clone.

D gene,CDR3 length,V gene,clone size,J gene,CDR3 DNA,CDR3 protein
-,14,TRBV6-5,once,TRBJ2-7,TGTGCCAGCAGTTACACGACAGGTCCGTTCGAGCAGTACTTC,CASSYTTGPFEQYF
-,15,TRBV7-9,-,TRBJ2-3,TGTGCCAGCAGCCTATCAGCGGCTAGCACAGATACGCAGTATTTT,CASSLSAASTDTQYF
TRBD1,14,TRBV6-1,-,TRBJ2-7,TGTGCCAGCAGGCCGGGACAGGGGGCTTACGAGCAGTACTTC,CASRPGQGAYEQYF
TRBD1,16,TRBV7-9,-,TRBJ2-7,TGTGCCAGCAGCTTAGTGTCTGGGACAGGGAGGTACGAGCAGTACTTC,CASSLVSGTGRYEQYF
TRBD2,16,TRBV4-2,-,TRBJ2-3,TGTGCCAGCAGCCAAGAACTAGCGGGGGGAACAGATACGCAGTATTTT,CASSQELAGGTDTQYF
TRBD1,13,TRBV25-1,-,TRBJ1-2,TGTGCCAGCAGACTGGGGACAGGCGATGGCTACACCTTC,CASRLGTGDGYTF
TRBD2,15,TRBV5-4,-,TRBJ2-1,TGTGCCAGCAGTTGGACTAGCGGGGGGTACAATGAGCAGTTCTTC,CASSWTSGGYNEQFF
-,13,TRBV6-5,-,TRBJ2-5,TGTGCCAGCAACAGGTACCCCCAAGAGACCCAGTACTTC,CASNRYPQETQYF
TRBD1,14,TRBV10-3,-,TRBJ1-1,TGTGCCATCAGTGACTTGACAGGGGGCTTTGAAGCTTTCTTT,CAISDLTGGFEAFF
TRBD1,12,TRBV6-5,few,TRBJ2-2,TGTGCCAGCCGACAGGGAACCGGGGAGCTGTTTTTT,CASRQGTGELFF
-,14,TRBV5-6,few,TRBJ2-5,TGTGCCAGCAGCTTGGGCGGTATCAGGGGGACCCAGTACTTC,CASSLGGIRGTQYF